What follows are 27 T cell receptor beta chains derived from one specimen sequenced in a study of shared clonotypes between healthy human individuals. Repertoires were generated with immunoSEQ multiplex PCR, while TCRdb's copy carries only in-frame clones and drops some. The sample holds about 1 million clones; approximately 72% are singletons and the top ten take 1.2% to 1.5%. The sample comprised memory CD4+ T cells sorted from blood. Subset specified: CD45RA-negative fraction. These TCRs come from a man aged 18 to 30 in good health.

This chain uses TRBV11-3 with TRBJ2-1; 12 nucleotides align to TRBD2. The CDR3 spans 18 residues. The V gene's germline CDR1 is SGHNT and CDR2 YENEEA. Germline trimming cut 3 bases from V and 5 bases from J; bases unmatched to any gene: 11. CDR3 protein: CASSLTASGGVEHNEQFF. The CDR3 DNA reads as TGTGCCAGCAGCTTGACGGCTAGCGGGGGGGTCGAGCACAATGAGCAGTTCTTC.

The chain combines TRBV19 with TRBJ1-3; unclear D gene. This CDR3 is 12 amino acids long. CDR1 is LNHDA and CDR2 is SQIVND in the germline V gene (reference sequence). Trimming shortened V by 6 bases and J by 2 bases, and 5 bases separated the two germline ends. CDR3 residues: CASSQPGNTIYF. CDR3 nucleotide sequence: TGTGCCAGTAGCCAGCCTGGAAACACCATATATTTT.

This clone was recorded once. The chain carries TRBV5-6 and TRBJ1-1; 7 bases match TRBD1. After removal of 2 bases from V and 5 bases from J, the junction contained 6 bases not matched to a gene. CDR1 is SGHDT, CDR2 YYEEEE, per germline. The CDR3 extends over 14 amino acids. DNA for the CDR3: TGTGCCAGCAGCTTAGTCCCGACAGGGACTGAAGCTTTCTTT. Its translation: CASSLVPTGTEAFF.

On this clone itself: The identical CDR3 is also encoded by other nucleotide sequences in the sample. This chain uses TRBV2 with TRBJ2-7; TRBD2 matches 9 bases. The CDR3 spans 13 residues. With 7 bases clipped from V and 4 bases from J, the junction kept 5 bases outside the gene matches. Germline values: CDR1 SNHLY, CDR2 FYNNEI. Here the CDR3 reads CASKGGGAYEQYF. The CDR3 nucleotides are TGTGCCAGCAAGGGCGGGGGGGCGTACGAGCAGTACTTC.

This sequence joins TRBV27 and TRBJ2-1, with D possibly TRBD1 on 6 matching bases. Looked up from germline, CDR1 is MNHEY and CDR2 is SMNVEV (reference sequence). This CDR3 region has 16 residues. V dropped 6 bases and J dropped 1 base, with 16 bases sitting between them. CDR3 region: CASRRTGTTSYNEQFF. DNA of the CDR3: TGTGCCAGCAGGCGAACTGGGACAACTTCCTACAATGAGCAGTTCTTC.

The V call is TRBV5-1, the J call TRBJ1-3; D remains unclear. Trimming pared 0 bases from V and 4 bases from J, leaving 11 bases between. Germline V gene lookup returns CDR1 SGHRS and CDR2 YFSETQ. This CDR3 has 15 residues. The CDR3 coding sequence is TGCGCCAGCAGCTTGGGGGTCCCCGGAGGAAACACCATATATTTT. This codes for CASSLGVPGGNTIYF.

The rearrangement links TRBV5-1 to TRBJ2-7; 9 bases map to TRBD2. V dropped 0 bases and J dropped 5; count of bases not matched to a gene: 9. The CDR3 consists of 16 residues. Germline-derived CDR1 and CDR2 are SGHRS and YFSETQ. CDR3 sequence reads: CASSLGVAGVWNEQYF. The CDR3 nucleotides read TGCGCCAGCAGCTTGGGAGTAGCGGGAGTATGGAACGAGCAGTACTTC.

This chain uses TRBV7-8 with TRBJ1-2; no definite D call. In germline, CDR1 is SGHVS, CDR2 FQNEAQ. V shed 1 base and J shed 0 bases, with 12 bases lying between them. The length of the CDR3 is 16 residues. The CDR3 sequence: CASSLEAVLANYGYTF. The CDR3 DNA is TGTGCCAGCAGCTTAGAAGCTGTCTTAGCTAACTATGGCTACACCTTC.

This clone was observed a few times. The chain carries TRBV6-6 and TRBJ1-4; D is possibly TRBD1 (6 bases). The V end lost 0 bases, the J end lost 6 bases, and 11 bases lay between the germline ends. Germline-derived CDR1 and CDR2 are MNHNY and SVGAGI (reference sequence). This CDR3 is 15 amino acids long. CDR3 in amino acids: CASSYSGALDEKLFF. The CDR3 bases are TGTGCCAGCAGTTACTCGGGGGCCTTAGATGAAAAACTGTTTTTT.

This chain uses TRBV5-1 with TRBJ2-2, with D perhaps matching TRBD2 (5 bases). The germline gives CDR1 SGHRS, CDR2 YFSETQ. Trimming took off 4 bases at V and 1 base at J, with 14 bases between the two ends. The CDR3 is 16 amino acids. CDR3 sequence: CASSPDLAWNTGELFF. DNA of the CDR3: TGCGCCAGCAGCCCCGACCTAGCTTGGAACACCGGGGAGCTGTTTTTT.

The V call is TRBV28, the J call TRBJ2-1; 8 nucleotides match TRBD1. With V trimmed by 5 bases and J by 4 bases, 10 bases remained unmatched. CDR3 size: 16 residues. CDR1 and CDR2 from the germline V gene are MDHEN and SYDVKM. The CDR3 nucleotides read TGTGCCAGCAGTCCCCCGAGCAGGGGGCTGTACAATGAGCAGTTCTTC. Its translation: CASSPPSRGLYNEQFF.

V gene TRBV6-1 combines with J gene TRBJ2-7; 8 bases are a match to TRBD1. This CDR3 has 13 amino acids. CDR1 is MNHNS, CDR2 SASEGT, per germline. Unmatched junction bases numbered 9, after V lost 10 bases and J lost 4 bases. CDR3 bases: TGTGCCACAGGACAGGGATTGGAGTACGAGCAGTACTTC. This codes for CATGQGLEYEQYF.

The chain couples TRBV7-2 to TRBJ1-5, with D uncertain. CDR3 length: 14 residues. Germline V gene data show CDR1 as SGHTA and CDR2 as FQGNSA. V lost 3 bases to trimming and J lost 2 bases, with 8 bases between them. CDR3 protein: CASSLPGGNQPQHF. CDR3 in DNA: TGTGCCAGCAGCTTGCCTGGGGGCAATCAGCCCCAGCATTTT.

Comments on this clone: A much larger clonotype is one base distant, so this may be a read error. The J gene is TRBJ1-2, the V gene TRBV30; D is ambiguous. Per germline, CDR1 GTSNPN and CDR2 SVGIG (reference sequence). With 2 bases removed from V and 3 bases from J, the gap between germline ends came to 4 bases. The CDR3 spans 11 residues. The CDR3 DNA reads as TGTGCCTGGAGTAGGCACTATGGCTACACCTTC. It specifies CAWSRHYGYTF.

The V and J genes are TRBV30 and TRBJ2-1; TRBD1 might be the D (6 bases). The CDR3 spans 11 residues. Trimming took 3 bases from V and 11 from J, leaving 11 bases between them. Germline CDR1 and CDR2: GTSNPN and SVGIG (reference sequence). The CDR3 DNA is TGTGCCTGGAGGAGTGGGGGCCAGCAGTTCTTC. Translating it yields CAWRSGGQQFF.

This clone was seen only once. This chain links TRBV4-1 with TRBJ1-2; 8 bases are a match to TRBD1. The V and J ends lost 1 base and 3 bases, in that order; junction bases with no gene match: 13. CDR1 and CDR2 from the germline V gene are MGHRA and YSYEKL. The CDR3 has 18 residues. The CDR3: CASSQGYRGAKLDYGYTF. CDR3 DNA: TGCGCCAGCAGCCAAGGGTACAGGGGGGCCAAATTAGACTATGGCTACACCTTC.

The genes are TRBV2 and TRBJ1-1, with unresolved D. The ends were cut back, 4 bases at V and 6 bases at J, with 9 bases in the middle. The CDR3 length is 12 residues. Germline assignment: CDR1 SNHLY and CDR2 FYNNEI. In nucleotides, the CDR3 is TGTGCCAGCAGTGGTAGTGGCCCTGAAGCTTTCTTT. Its protein is CASSGSGPEAFF.

The rearrangement joins TRBV5-8 to TRBJ1-1; D is unclear. The V and J ends lost 0 bases and 5 bases respectively, with 11 bases between them. Germline V gene lookup returns CDR1 SGHTS and CDR2 YDEGEE. The CDR3 spans 14 residues. Here the CDR3 DNA reads TGTGCCAGCAGCTTGGTGGAGGGATTGACTGAAGCTTTCTTT. As protein: CASSLVEGLTEAFF.

The chain joins TRBV5-1 to TRBJ2-1; D possibly matches TRBD1 or TRBD2 (5 bases each). V lost 3 bases to trimming and J lost 4 bases, with 11 bases between them. This CDR3 spans 14 amino acids. Germline V lookup: CDR1 SGHRS, CDR2 YFSETQ. DNA for the CDR3: TGCGCCAGCAGCTCAGGGACCCAGTACAATGAGCAGTTCTTC. Translation gives CASSSGTQYNEQFF.

For this clone: Different DNA sequences within this sample yield the same CDR3. The V and J genes are TRBV5-1 and TRBJ2-5; D is uncertain. The CDR3 is 13 residues long. CDR1 is SGHRS and CDR2 is YFSETQ in the germline V gene. V was cut by 0 bases and J by 4 bases, with 7 bases left in between. CDR3 sequence: CASSLGVGETQYF. The CDR3, as DNA: TGCGCCAGCAGCTTGGGAGTAGGAGAGACCCAGTACTTC. Drawing the rest from reference TRBV5-1 and TRBJ2-5, the complete variable domain is KAGVTQTPRYLIKTRGQQVTLSCSPISGHRSVSWYQQTPGQGLQFLFEYFSETQRNKGNFPGRFSGRQFSNSRSEMNVSTLELGDSALYLCASSLGVGETQYFGPGTRLLVL.

The rearrangement joins TRBV7-6 to TRBJ1-1, with TRBD1 identical over 7 bases. Unmatched junction bases numbered 1, after V lost 0 bases and J lost 3 bases. CDR3 length: 14 residues. Germline V gene lookup returns CDR1 SGHVS and CDR2 FNYEAQ. The CDR3 DNA reads TGTGCCAGCAGCTTAGCGCAGGGGGACACTGAAGCTTTCTTT. It specifies CASSLAQGDTEAFF.

This clone showed up just once. The genes are TRBV7-6 and TRBJ1-6; no firm D call. V gave up 2 bases and J gave up 7 bases, with 9 bases separating them. Germline lookup yields CDR1 SGHVS and CDR2 FNYEAQ. This CDR3 has 14 amino acids. CDR3 in amino acids: CASSLNQQNSPLHF. The CDR3 DNA reads as TGTGCCAGCAGCTTAAACCAGCAGAATTCACCCCTCCACTTT.

V gene TRBV5-6 combines with J gene TRBJ1-2; maybe TRBD1 (5 bases). Germline CDR1 reads SGHDT; CDR2 reads YYEEEE. V was shortened by 0 bases and J by 8 bases, with 17 bases between the two germline ends. The CDR3 extends over 15 amino acids. The CDR3 DNA sequence: TGTGCCAGCAGCTTGGCCCTTGGAGGGGCAGAAGGCTACACCTTC. Protein product: CASSLALGGAEGYTF.

The rearrangement uses TRBV5-6 and TRBJ2-5, with 10 bases fitting TRBD2. With the DNA end fitting TRBJ2-7 better, the J assignment may be wrong. CDR3 length: 15 amino acids. Germline loops: CDR1 SGHDT, CDR2 YYEEEE. CDR3 nucleotide sequence: TGTGCCAGCAGCCGCCAAGGGACTAGCGCCTACGAGCAGTACTTC. Protein sequence: CASSRQGTSAYEQYF.

This clone was counted a few times. This same CDR3 is encoded by further DNA sequences in the sample. The CDR3 reads CASSIGVSGYTF. In DNA form, the CDR3 reads TGTGCCAGTAGTATCGGAGTGAGTGGCTACACCTTC. This chain uses TRBV19 with TRBJ1-2, with D uncertain. The CDR3 runs 12 residues. V lost 3 bases to trimming and J lost 7 bases, with 9 bases between them. The germline CDR1 and CDR2 sequences are LNHDA and SQIVND (reference sequence).

The V call is TRBV28, the J call TRBJ1-1; D uncertain. Germline values: CDR1 MDHEN, CDR2 SYDVKM. Trimming took off 6 bases at V and 2 bases at J, with 13 bases between the two ends. This CDR3 region has 14 residues. In DNA, the CDR3 is TGTGCCAGCAGGGCCCGGACGGTTAACACTGAAGCTTTCTTT. Protein: CASRARTVNTEAFF.

The CDR3 loop is CASSQDTTNEKLFF. The CDR3 DNA follows: TGTGCCAGCTCACAGGATACAACTAATGAAAAACTGTTTTTT. The rearrangement uses TRBV18 and TRBJ1-4; D uncertain. V shed 4 bases and J shed 0 bases, with 6 bases lying between them. Germline V gene data show CDR1 as KGHSH and CDR2 as LQKENI. The CDR3 sequence is 14 residues long.